This T cell receptor (beta chain) came from a study of beta chain features in type 1 diabetes. Study results and limitations: Comparison showed that naive, central memory and Treg TCRB repertoires appeared more similar among patients than among healthy donors. When Type 1 diabetes patients were examined, their TCRB CDR3s proved moderately but significantly shorter in all four CD4+ subsets.

Of the isolated RNA, all was reverse transcribed, and so the sequenced material was expressed TCRB transcripts. The protocol was immunoSEQ multiplex PCR, while the TCRdb copy is restricted to in-frame clones and leaves out a portion. The table shows 160,000 or so clones, with approximately 9.1% occurring only once. Germline values: CDR1 SEHNR, CDR2 FQNEAQ (reference sequence). The ends were cut back, 2 bases at V and 1 base at J, with 8 bases in the middle. This CDR3 region has 15 residues. This clone was counted many times. No antigen is known for it. The receptor was derived from a woman aged 25-40 years with type 1 diabetes. Specimen: central memory CD4+ T cells from blood. The chain combines TRBV7-9 with TRBJ2-2; perhaps TRBD2 as D (6 bases). The CDR3 spells CASSLLAVNTGELFF. In DNA, the CDR3 is TGTGCCAGCAGCTTATTAGCGGTGAACACCGGGGAGCTGTTTTTT. Supplemented by reference TRBV7-9 and TRBJ2-2, the full variable domain reads DTGVSQNPRHKITKRGQNVTFRCDPISEHNRLYWYRQTLGQGPEFLTYFQNEAQLEKSRLLSDRFSAERPKGSFSTLEIQRTEQGDSAMYLCASSLLAVNTGELFFGEGSRLTVL.